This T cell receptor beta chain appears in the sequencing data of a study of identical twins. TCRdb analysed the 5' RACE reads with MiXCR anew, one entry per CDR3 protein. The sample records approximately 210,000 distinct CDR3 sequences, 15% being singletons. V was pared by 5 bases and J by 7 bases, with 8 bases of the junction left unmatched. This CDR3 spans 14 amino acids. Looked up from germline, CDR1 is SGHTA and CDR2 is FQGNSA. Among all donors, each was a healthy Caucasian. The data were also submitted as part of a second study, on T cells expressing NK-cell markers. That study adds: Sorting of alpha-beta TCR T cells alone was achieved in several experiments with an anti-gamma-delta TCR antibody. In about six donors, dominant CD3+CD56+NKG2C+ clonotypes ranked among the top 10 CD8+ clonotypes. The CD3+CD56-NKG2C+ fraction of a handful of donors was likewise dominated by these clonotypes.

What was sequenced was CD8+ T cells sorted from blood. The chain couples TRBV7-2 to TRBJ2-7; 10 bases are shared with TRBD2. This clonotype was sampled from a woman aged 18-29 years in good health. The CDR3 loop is CASSLLAGVTEQYF. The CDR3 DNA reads TGTGCCAGCAGCCTCCTAGCGGGGGTTACAGAGCAGTACTTC.